The entry below describes one T cell receptor beta chain. Antigen unknown. Generated by immunoSEQ multiplex PCR, the TCRdb table keeps only in-frame clones and is missing some. The table has around 100,000 clones, approximately 88% seen once. The record originates from a study of identifying expanded T cells in peripheral blood. The CDR3 has 15 residues. V lost 4 bases to trimming and J lost 0 bases, with 9 bases between them. Germline CDR1 is SGHDN and CDR2 is FVKESK. Overall study findings and caveats: Variance in clone template counts between roughly two-week samples significantly increased with total template count across all healthy donors. About 1.2 clones differed between technical replicates, versus approximately 17 and 20 over time.

Sequenced sample: blood. This receptor was obtained from a person aged 18 to 75 in good health. V is TRBV14 and J is TRBJ2-2, with D tentatively TRBD2 (6 bases). The CDR3 DNA sequence: TGTGCCAGCAGCCCCGGGACTCCGAACACCGGGGAGCTGTTTTTT. It is translated as CASSPGTPNTGELFF.